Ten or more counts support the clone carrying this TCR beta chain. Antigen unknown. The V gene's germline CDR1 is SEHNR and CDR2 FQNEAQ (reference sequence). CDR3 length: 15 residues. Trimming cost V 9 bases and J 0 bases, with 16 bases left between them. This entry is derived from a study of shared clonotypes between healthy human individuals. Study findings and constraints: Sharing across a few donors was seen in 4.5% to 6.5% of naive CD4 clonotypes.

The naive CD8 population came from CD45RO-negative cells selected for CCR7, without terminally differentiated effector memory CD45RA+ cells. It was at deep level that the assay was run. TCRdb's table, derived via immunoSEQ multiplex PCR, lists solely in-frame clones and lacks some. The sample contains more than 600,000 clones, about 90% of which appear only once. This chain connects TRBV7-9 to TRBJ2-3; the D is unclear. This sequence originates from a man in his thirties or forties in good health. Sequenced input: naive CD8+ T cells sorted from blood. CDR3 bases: TGTGCCAGTTCAAGATCACAGAGTAGCACAGATACGCAGTATTTT. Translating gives CASSRSQSSTDTQYF.